This TCR beta chain derives from a study of T cell responses to AZD1222 COVID-19 vaccine. The study's findings and limits: Repertoire collection took place solely once the T cell response had peaked. Vaccination with two AZD1222 doses was followed by a rise in Spike-specific TCR breadth and depth. Possibly, clonal diversity was underestimated; donors were largely white British and included more females. Seropositive status at baseline applied to only five or six AZD1222 recipients.

This clone was seen once. Its antigen is not identified. Sequencing was performed with immunoSEQ multiplex PCR; in TCRdb, only in-frame clones are kept and a portion is missing. This sample has approximately 150,000 clones, with approximately 91% found just once. The source material was peripheral blood, sampled 28 days after the second dose of the MenACWY control vaccine. This receptor was obtained from an adult who received the MenACWY meningococcal vaccine as a control.

CDR3 loop: CASSGGGRRGAEAFF. For the CDR3, the DNA is TGTGCCAGCAGCGGTGGAGGTCGGAGAGGGGCTGAAGCTTTCTTT. The chain recombines TRBV7-9 with TRBJ1-1; D possibly corresponds to TRBD1 (5 bases). The CDR3 is 15 amino acids. Between the trimmed V and J ends, which lost 5 bases and 6 bases, there was a span of 19 bases. CDR1 is SEHNR, CDR2 FQNEAQ, per germline (reference sequence).